This T cell receptor (beta chain) was recovered during a study of neoadjuvant anti-PD-1 for oral cavity cancer. Study background: Non-progressing patients received a fourth nivolumab dose near day 43, then surgery on days 50-56. Study-wide findings and caveats: TCR analyses covered only a few patients per response group. Treg/Th17 ratio rose with pretreatment blood and fell with post-treatment tumor TCRbeta clonality.

As to time point: after neoadjuvant nivolumab, at surgical resection. Cohort: HPV-negative, locally advanced oral cavity squamous cell carcinoma patients. Germline V gene data show CDR1 as SGHRS and CDR2 as YFSETQ. The CDR3 covers 14 residues. With V trimmed by 3 bases and J by 6 bases, 7 bases remained unmatched. TCRdb's copy holds only in-frame clones and misses some; the assay was immunoSEQ multiplex PCR. Among around 67,000 clones listed, about 90% were seen once. On this clone: Its antigen is unknown.

The specimen was PBMCs, collected after nivolumab (anti-PD-1) treatment. The sequence was obtained from a person between 35 and 79 years old with oral cavity squamous cell carcinoma. The chain combines TRBV5-1 with TRBJ2-7, with 9 bases that match TRBD1. This CDR3 reads CASSWGQGFGEQYF. CDR3 coding DNA: TGCGCCAGCAGCTGGGGACAGGGTTTTGGCGAGCAGTACTTC.